This TCR beta chain comes out of a study of blood T cells in healthy people across ages. The use of a sample-barcoded 5' primer and a J-beta primer mix characterized a second PCR of roughly 7 to 12 cycles. TCRdb fed the 5' RACE reads into MiXCR, producing one record per CDR3 protein. The sample has 750,000 to 950,000 distinct CDR3 sequences; roughly 28% are singletons. Germline CDR1 is SGHVS and CDR2 is FNYEAQ. Trimming cost V 5 bases and J 10 bases, with 13 bases left between them. The CDR3 is 12 residues long. Comment on this clonotype: What it recognizes is unknown.

General study results and limits: Investigators treated diversity estimates from one million T cells as underestimates.

Per sample, extraction of total RNA gave at least 5.5 micrograms in every case. The sample was also reused in another study, on T cells of mothers and their children. That source notes: Both sample barcodes and 2-4 random nucleotides came from the M1S primer of the second PCR.

The rearrangement joins TRBV7-6 to TRBJ2-3; D gene unclear. Input material: blood. The TCR comes from a middle-aged woman in good health. Here the CDR3 DNA reads TGTGCCAGCAGCCAACTCCGAGGATCGCAGTATTTT. This sequence encodes CASSQLRGSQYF.